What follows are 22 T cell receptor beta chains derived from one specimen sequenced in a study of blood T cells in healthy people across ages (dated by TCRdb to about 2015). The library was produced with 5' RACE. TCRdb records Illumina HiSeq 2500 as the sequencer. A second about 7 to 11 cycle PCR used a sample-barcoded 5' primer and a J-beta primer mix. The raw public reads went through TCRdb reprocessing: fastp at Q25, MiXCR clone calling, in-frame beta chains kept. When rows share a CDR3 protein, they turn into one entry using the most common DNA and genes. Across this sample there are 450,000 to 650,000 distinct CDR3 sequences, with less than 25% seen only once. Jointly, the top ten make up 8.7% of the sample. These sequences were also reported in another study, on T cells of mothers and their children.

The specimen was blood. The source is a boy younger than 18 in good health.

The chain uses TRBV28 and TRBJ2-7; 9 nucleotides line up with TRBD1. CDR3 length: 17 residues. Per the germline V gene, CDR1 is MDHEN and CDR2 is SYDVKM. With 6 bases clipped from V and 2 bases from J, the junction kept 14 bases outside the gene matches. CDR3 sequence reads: CASSLLARGDRAYEQYF. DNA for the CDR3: TGTGCCAGCAGCTTGCTAGCGAGAGGGGACAGGGCCTACGAGCAGTACTTC.

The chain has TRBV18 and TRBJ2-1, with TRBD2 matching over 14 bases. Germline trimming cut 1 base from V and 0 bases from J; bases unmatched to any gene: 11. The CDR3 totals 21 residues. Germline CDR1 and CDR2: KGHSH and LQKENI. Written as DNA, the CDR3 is TGTGCCAGCTCACCACGCCCCCCGGGACTAGCGGGAGTCCCCTCCTACAATGAGCAGTTCTTC. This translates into CASSPRPPGLAGVPSYNEQFF. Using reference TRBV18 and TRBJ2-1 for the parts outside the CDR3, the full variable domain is NAGVMQNPRHLVRRRGQEARLRCSPMKGHSHVYWYRQLPEEGLKFMVYLQKENIIDESGMPKERFSAEFPKEGPSILRIQQVVRGDSAAYFCASSPRPPGLAGVPSYNEQFFGPGTRLTVL.

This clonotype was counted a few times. CDR3 coding DNA: TGCAGTGCGACCGGGACAGGGGGCATGGAGACCCAGTACTTC. Its protein is CSATGTGGMETQYF. The chain joins TRBV20-1 to TRBJ2-5, with 12 bases aligning to TRBD1. Germline assignment: CDR1 DFQATT and CDR2 SNEGSKA (reference sequence). J lost 5 bases, V lost 6 bases, and 7 bases had no gene match. The CDR3 has 14 amino acids.

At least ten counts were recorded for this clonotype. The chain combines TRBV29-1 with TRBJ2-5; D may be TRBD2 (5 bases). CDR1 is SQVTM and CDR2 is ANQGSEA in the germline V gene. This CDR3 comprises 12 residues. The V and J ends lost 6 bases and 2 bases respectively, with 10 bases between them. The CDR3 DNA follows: TGCAGCGTCAGGACTTTTCAAGAGACCCAGTACTTC. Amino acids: CSVRTFQETQYF.

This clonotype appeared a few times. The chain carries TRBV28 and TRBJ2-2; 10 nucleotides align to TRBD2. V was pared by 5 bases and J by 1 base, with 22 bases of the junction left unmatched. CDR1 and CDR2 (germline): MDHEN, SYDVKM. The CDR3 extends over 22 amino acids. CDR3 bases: TGTGCCAGCAGTGGACGGGAGTCGGGAATTAGCGGGAGGAGATGGAACACCGGGGAGCTGTTTTTT. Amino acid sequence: CASSGRESGISGRRWNTGELFF.

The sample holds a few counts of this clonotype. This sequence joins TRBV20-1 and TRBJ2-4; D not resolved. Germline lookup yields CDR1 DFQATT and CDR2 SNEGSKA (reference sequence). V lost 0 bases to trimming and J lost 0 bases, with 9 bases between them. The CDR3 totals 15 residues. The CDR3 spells CSARDLGRAKNIQYF. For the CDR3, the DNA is TGCAGTGCTAGAGATCTCGGCAGAGCCAAAAACATTCAGTACTTC.

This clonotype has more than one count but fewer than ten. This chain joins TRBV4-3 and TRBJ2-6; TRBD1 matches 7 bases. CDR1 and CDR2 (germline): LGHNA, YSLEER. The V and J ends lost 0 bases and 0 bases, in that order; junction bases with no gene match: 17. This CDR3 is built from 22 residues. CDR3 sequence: CASSQEFYSKGAVSSGANVLTF. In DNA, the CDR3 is TGCGCCAGCAGCCAAGAATTTTACTCCAAGGGGGCGGTCAGCTCTGGGGCCAACGTCCTGACTTTC.

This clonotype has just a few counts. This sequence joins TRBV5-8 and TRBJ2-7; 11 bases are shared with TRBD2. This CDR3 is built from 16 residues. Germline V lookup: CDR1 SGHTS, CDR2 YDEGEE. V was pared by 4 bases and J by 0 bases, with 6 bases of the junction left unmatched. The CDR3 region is CASSTGTSGRSYEQYF. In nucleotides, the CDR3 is TGTGCCAGCAGCACCGGGACTAGCGGCCGCTCCTACGAGCAGTACTTC. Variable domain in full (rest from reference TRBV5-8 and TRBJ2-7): EAGVTQSPTHLIKTRGQQATLRCSPISGHTSVYWYQQALGLGLQFLLWYDEGEERNRGNFPPRFSGRQFPNYSSELNVNALELEDSALYLCASSTGTSGRSYEQYFGPGTRLTVT.

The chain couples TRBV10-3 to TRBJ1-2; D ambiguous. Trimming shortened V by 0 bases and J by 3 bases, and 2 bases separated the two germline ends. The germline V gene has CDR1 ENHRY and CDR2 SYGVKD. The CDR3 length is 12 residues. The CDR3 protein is CAISESHYGYTF. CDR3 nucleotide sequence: TGTGCCATCAGTGAGTCGCACTATGGCTACACCTTC.

The CDR3 is CSVVPSGRDTQYF. CDR3 nucleotide sequence: TGCAGCGTTGTTCCGAGCGGGAGGGATACGCAGTATTTT. V usage is TRBV29-1 and J usage is TRBJ2-3; TRBD2 agrees at 9 bases. Per the germline V gene, CDR1 is SQVTM and CDR2 is ANQGSEA. The CDR3 runs 13 residues. V shed 4 bases, J shed 6 bases, and the junction held 5 bases outside the gene matches.

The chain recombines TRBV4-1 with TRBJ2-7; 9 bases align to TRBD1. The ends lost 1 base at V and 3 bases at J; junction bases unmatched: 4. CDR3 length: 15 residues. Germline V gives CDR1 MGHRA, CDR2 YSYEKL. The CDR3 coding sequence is TGCGCCAGCAGCCAAGTGTGGGACAGGGTCTACGAGCAGTACTTC. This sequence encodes CASSQVWDRVYEQYF.

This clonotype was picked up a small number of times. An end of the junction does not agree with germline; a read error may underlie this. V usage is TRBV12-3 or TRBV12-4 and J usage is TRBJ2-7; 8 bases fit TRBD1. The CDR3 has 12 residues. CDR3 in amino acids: CASSPDRGEQYF. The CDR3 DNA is TGCGCCAGCAGCCCCGACAGGGGCGAGCAGTACTTC.

The CDR3 DNA reads as TGCAGCGTTTATGCTAGCGGATCTCCCTACGAGCAGTACTTC. This gives the protein CSVYASGSPYEQYF. The chain recombines TRBV29-1 with TRBJ2-7, with 7 bases aligning to TRBD2. Germline trimming cut 5 bases from V and 2 bases from J; bases unmatched to any gene: 9. Germline V lookup: CDR1 SQVTM, CDR2 ANQGSEA. This CDR3 comprises 14 residues.

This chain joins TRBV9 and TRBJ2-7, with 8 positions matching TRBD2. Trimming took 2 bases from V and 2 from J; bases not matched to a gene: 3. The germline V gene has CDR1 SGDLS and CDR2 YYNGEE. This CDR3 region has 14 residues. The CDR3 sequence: CASSVREGPYEQYF. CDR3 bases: TGTGCCAGCAGCGTCCGGGAGGGCCCCTACGAGCAGTACTTC.

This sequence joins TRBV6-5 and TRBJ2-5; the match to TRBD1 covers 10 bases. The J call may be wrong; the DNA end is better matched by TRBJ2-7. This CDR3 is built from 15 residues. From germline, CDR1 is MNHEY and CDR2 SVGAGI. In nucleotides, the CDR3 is TGTGCCAGCAGTTCCTATGGGACAGGGGACCACGAGCAGTACTTC. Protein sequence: CASSSYGTGDHEQYF.

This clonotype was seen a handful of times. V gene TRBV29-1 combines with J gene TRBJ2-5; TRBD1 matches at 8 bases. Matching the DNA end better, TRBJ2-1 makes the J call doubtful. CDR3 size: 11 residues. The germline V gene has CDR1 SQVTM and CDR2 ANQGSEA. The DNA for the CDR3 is TGCAGCGCCAGGACAGGGAATGAGCAGTTCTTC. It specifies CSARTGNEQFF.

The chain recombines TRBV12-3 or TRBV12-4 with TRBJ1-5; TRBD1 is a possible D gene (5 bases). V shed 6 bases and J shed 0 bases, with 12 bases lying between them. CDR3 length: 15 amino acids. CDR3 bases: TGTGCCAGCAGCGACGGACAATATAGCAATCAGCCCCAGCATTTT. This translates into CASSDGQYSNQPQHF.

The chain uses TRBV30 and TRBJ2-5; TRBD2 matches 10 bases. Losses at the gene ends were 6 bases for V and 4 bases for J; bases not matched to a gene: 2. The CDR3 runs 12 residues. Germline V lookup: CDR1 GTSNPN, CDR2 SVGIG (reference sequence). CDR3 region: CACASGRETQYF. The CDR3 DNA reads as TGTGCCTGCGCTAGCGGGAGAGAGACCCAGTACTTC.

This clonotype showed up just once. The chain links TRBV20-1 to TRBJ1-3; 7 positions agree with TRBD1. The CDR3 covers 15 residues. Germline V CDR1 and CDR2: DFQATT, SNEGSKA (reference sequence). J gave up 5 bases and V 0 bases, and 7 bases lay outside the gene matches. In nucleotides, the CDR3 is TGCAGTGCTAGAGATGCGGTCAGGGGGAGAAACACCATATATTTT. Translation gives CSARDAVRGRNTIYF.

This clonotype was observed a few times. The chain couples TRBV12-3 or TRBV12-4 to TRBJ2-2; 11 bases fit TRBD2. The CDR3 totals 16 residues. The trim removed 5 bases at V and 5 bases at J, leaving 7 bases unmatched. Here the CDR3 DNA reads TGTGCCAGCAGTCCGCCGGGACTAGCGGATACCGGGGAGCTGTTTTTT. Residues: CASSPPGLADTGELFF.

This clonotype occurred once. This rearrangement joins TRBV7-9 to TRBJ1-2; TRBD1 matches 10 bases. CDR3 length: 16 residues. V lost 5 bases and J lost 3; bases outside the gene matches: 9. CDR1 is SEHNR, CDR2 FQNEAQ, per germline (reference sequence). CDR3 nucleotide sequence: TGTGCCAGCAGCGACTCCGGGACAGGGGATGACTATGGCTACACCTTC. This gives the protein CASSDSGTGDDYGYTF.

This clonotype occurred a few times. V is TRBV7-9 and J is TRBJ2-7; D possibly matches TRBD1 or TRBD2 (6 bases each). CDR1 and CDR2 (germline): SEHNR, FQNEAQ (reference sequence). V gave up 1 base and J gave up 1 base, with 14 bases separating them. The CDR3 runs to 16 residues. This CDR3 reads CASSLGRGTFSYEQYF. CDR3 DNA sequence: TGTGCCAGCAGCTTAGGCCGCGGGACATTTTCCTACGAGCAGTACTTC.